A selection of T cell receptor beta chains follows, all from one sample in a study of control samples from healthy donors and cancer patients. Sequenced by immunoSEQ multiplex PCR; TCRdb stores in-frame clones only, minus some. Among some 220,000 clones, roughly 94% were seen once, and the ten largest hold about 1.6%. Sequences were obtained from blood. These receptors all stem from a man in his fifties in good health. Each CDR3 is given with its conserved first and last residue. Each record gives: V gene, D gene, J gene, clone size, CDR3 DNA, CDR3 protein. D genes are given only for firm matches. Some rows mark clone size as missing; the rest say once, few, many or name a class of expanded clone.

v_call: TRBV3-1/TRBV3-2
d_call: -
j_call: TRBJ1-5
clone_size: -
cdr3_nt: TGTGCCAGCAGCCCAGGGTCAGGCCAGGGGCCGAATCAGCCCCAGCATTTT
cdr3_aa: CASSPGSGQGPNQPQHF

v_call: TRBV5-5
d_call: -
j_call: TRBJ1-1
clone_size: -
cdr3_nt: TGTGCCAGCAGCTTGGCAGGGGCTCGGGACCAAACTGAAGCTTTCTTT
cdr3_aa: CASSLAGARDQTEAFF

v_call: TRBV2
d_call: TRBD2
j_call: TRBJ2-3
clone_size: -
cdr3_nt: TGTGCCATCGATGGACTAGCGAATGCAATCAGGAGCACAGATACGCAGTATTTT
cdr3_aa: CAIDGLANAIRSTDTQYF

v_call: TRBV7-9
d_call: -
j_call: TRBJ1-2
clone_size: -
cdr3_nt: TGTGCCAGCAGCGCCGCGGGGTCCTTAGGCTACACCTTC
cdr3_aa: CASSAAGSLGYTF

v_call: TRBV7-3
d_call: TRBD2
j_call: TRBJ2-5
clone_size: -
cdr3_nt: TGTGCCAGCAGCCTCGGACTAGCGGGGGGACAAGAGACCCAGTACTTC
cdr3_aa: CASSLGLAGGQETQYF

v_call: TRBV3-1/TRBV3-2
d_call: -
j_call: TRBJ1-5
clone_size: -
cdr3_nt: TGTGCCAGCAGCCAGCAAGGGCTGACTAATCAGCCCCAGCATTTT
cdr3_aa: CASSQQGLTNQPQHF

v_call: TRBV7-2
d_call: -
j_call: TRBJ1-2
clone_size: -
cdr3_nt: TGTGCCAGCAGCTTAGTGCCGCCCGGAACAGGGAGCTATGGCTACACCTTC
cdr3_aa: CASSLVPPGTGSYGYTF

v_call: TRBV6-2/TRBV6-3
d_call: TRBD1
j_call: TRBJ1-1
clone_size: once
cdr3_nt: TGTGCCAGCAGTTACTCGGGCAGGGGGGAGACTGAAGCTTTCTTT
cdr3_aa: CASSYSGRGETEAFF

v_call: TRBV3-1/TRBV3-2
d_call: -
j_call: TRBJ2-3
clone_size: -
cdr3_nt: TGTGCCAGCAGCCAAGAGTCGGGCGGGCAGTATTTT
cdr3_aa: CASSQESGGQYF

v_call: TRBV10-2
d_call: -
j_call: TRBJ1-1
clone_size: -
cdr3_nt: TGCGCCAGCGGCAGGGTCAACACTGAAGCTTTCTTT
cdr3_aa: CASGRVNTEAFF

v_call: TRBV11-3
d_call: -
j_call: TRBJ1-4
clone_size: -
cdr3_nt: TGTGCCAGCAGCTTACGACCGAGCGCAAAACTGTTTTTT
cdr3_aa: CASSLRPSAKLFF

v_call: TRBV27
d_call: TRBD1
j_call: TRBJ1-1
clone_size: once
cdr3_nt: TGTGCCAGCAGTCTAAAACAGGGGGTGAACACTGAAGCTTTCTTT
cdr3_aa: CASSLKQGVNTEAFF

v_call: TRBV6-1
d_call: -
j_call: TRBJ1-5
clone_size: -
cdr3_nt: TGTGCCAGCAGTGAGTCGGGACCACAGACCTATAGCAATCAGCCCCAGCATTTT
cdr3_aa: CASSESGPQTYSNQPQHF

v_call: TRBV6-6
d_call: -
j_call: TRBJ1-1
clone_size: once
cdr3_nt: TGTGCCAGCAGGGACGGGACAACGAACACTGAAGCTTTCTTT
cdr3_aa: CASRDGTTNTEAFF

v_call: TRBV5-1
d_call: TRBD1
j_call: TRBJ2-5
clone_size: -
cdr3_nt: TGCGCCAGCAGCATGGGACAGATCCAAGAGACCCAGTACTTC
cdr3_aa: CASSMGQIQETQYF

v_call: TRBV30
d_call: -
j_call: TRBJ1-3
clone_size: -
cdr3_nt: TGTGCCTGGAGCCTTTTAACTGGAAACACCATATATTTT
cdr3_aa: CAWSLLTGNTIYF

v_call: TRBV19
d_call: TRBD2
j_call: TRBJ2-5
clone_size: -
cdr3_nt: TGTGCCAGTACCGTTAGCGGGGCCCTGAGGGAGACCCAGTACTTC
cdr3_aa: CASTVSGALRETQYF

v_call: TRBV12-3/TRBV12-4
d_call: -
j_call: TRBJ1-2
clone_size: -
cdr3_nt: TGTGCCAGCAGCCAATGGGACACTTCTGGCTACACCTTC
cdr3_aa: CASSQWDTSGYTF

v_call: TRBV2
d_call: TRBD2
j_call: TRBJ2-4
clone_size: -
cdr3_nt: TGTGCCAGCAGTGGCTCTAGCGGGGGGACCATTCAGTACTTC
cdr3_aa: CASSGSSGGTIQYF

v_call: TRBV5-1
d_call: -
j_call: TRBJ1-1
clone_size: once
cdr3_nt: TGCGCCAGCAGCTTGGAGGGCACTGAAGCTTTCTTT
cdr3_aa: CASSLEGTEAFF

v_call: TRBV2
d_call: TRBD1
j_call: TRBJ1-1
clone_size: -
cdr3_nt: TGTGCCAGCAGTGTGGACAGGGGGAACACTGAAGCTTTCTTT
cdr3_aa: CASSVDRGNTEAFF

v_call: TRBV28
d_call: -
j_call: TRBJ1-2
clone_size: -
cdr3_nt: TGTGCCAGCAGTTTAGAGGGCGGCCTGGGCTATGGCTACACCTTC
cdr3_aa: CASSLEGGLGYGYTF

v_call: TRBV6-5
d_call: -
j_call: TRBJ1-4
clone_size: -
cdr3_nt: TGTGCCAGTACACCGGGACCTCAAGGTGAAAAACTGTTTTTT
cdr3_aa: CASTPGPQGEKLFF

v_call: TRBV28
d_call: TRBD2
j_call: TRBJ2-4
clone_size: -
cdr3_nt: TGTGCCAGCACCGGTCGGGGGGTTAAAAGGACACTTCAGTACTTC
cdr3_aa: CASTGRGVKRTLQYF

v_call: TRBV6-1
d_call: -
j_call: TRBJ2-3
clone_size: -
cdr3_nt: TGTGCCAGCAGTGAAGCTTCGGGGTCGGTAGATACGCAGTATTTT
cdr3_aa: CASSEASGSVDTQYF

v_call: TRBV3-1/TRBV3-2
d_call: TRBD2
j_call: TRBJ2-3
clone_size: once
cdr3_nt: TGTGCCAGCAGCCAAGAACTAGCGGGGGGTACAGATACGCAGTATTTT
cdr3_aa: CASSQELAGGTDTQYF

v_call: TRBV19
d_call: -
j_call: TRBJ2-5
clone_size: -
cdr3_nt: TGTGCCAGTAGTATACCACCCCTTGGGACCCAGTACTTC
cdr3_aa: CASSIPPLGTQYF

v_call: TRBV9
d_call: -
j_call: TRBJ1-2
clone_size: once
cdr3_nt: TGTGCCAGCAGCGTAGCTGGGACTGTAAGGGACTATGGCTACACCTTC
cdr3_aa: CASSVAGTVRDYGYTF

v_call: TRBV6-5
d_call: TRBD1
j_call: TRBJ1-2
clone_size: -
cdr3_nt: TGTGCCAGCATCCCCAGGGGGCGGGACTATGGCTACACCTTC
cdr3_aa: CASIPRGRDYGYTF